This TCR beta chain came from a study of blood T cell repertoires in COVID-19. Overall study: Samples taken during acute and convalescent COVID-19 were collected in the United States, Italy and Spain. The analysed material was cDNA or gDNA that came from T cells, B-cell-depleted T cells, or PBMCs.

In the authors' workflow: Researchers report that nucleated cell counts were estimated from reference gene primer amplification. Repertoires were generated with immunoSEQ multiplex PCR, while TCRdb's copy carries only in-frame clones and drops some. V and J calls and clone size come straight from that table; D and trimming were deduced from the DNA. The sample has about 190,000 clones, about 89% seen once; the top ten hold around 7%. From germline, CDR1 is WSHSY and CDR2 SAAADI. V dropped 0 bases and J dropped 7; count of bases not matched to a gene: 6. The CDR3 totals 15 residues. The specimen was peripheral blood. This sequence was found in a man aged 35 to 55 with acute or convalescent COVID-19. The chain uses TRBV10-2 and TRBJ1-5; 7 nucleotides agree with TRBD1. The CDR3 DNA reads TGCGCCAGCAGTGAGTCGAAGGGGGCCCACCAGCCCCAGCATTTT. It yields the protein CASSESKGAHQPQHF.